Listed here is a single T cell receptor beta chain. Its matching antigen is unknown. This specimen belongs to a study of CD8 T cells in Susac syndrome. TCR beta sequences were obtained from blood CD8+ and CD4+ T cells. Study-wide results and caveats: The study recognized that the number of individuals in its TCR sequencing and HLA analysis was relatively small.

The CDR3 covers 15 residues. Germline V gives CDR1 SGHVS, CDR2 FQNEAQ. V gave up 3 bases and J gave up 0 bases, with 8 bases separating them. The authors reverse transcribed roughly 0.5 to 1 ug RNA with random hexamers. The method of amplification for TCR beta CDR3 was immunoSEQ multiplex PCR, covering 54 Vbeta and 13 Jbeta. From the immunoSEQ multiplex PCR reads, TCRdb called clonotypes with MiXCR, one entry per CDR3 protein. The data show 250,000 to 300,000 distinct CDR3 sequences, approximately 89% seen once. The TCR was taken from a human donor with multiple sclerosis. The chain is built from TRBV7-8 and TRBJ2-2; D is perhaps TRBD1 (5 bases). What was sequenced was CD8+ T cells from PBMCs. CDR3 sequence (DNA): TGTGCCAGCAGCTTGACAGAGTCGAACACCGGGGAGCTGTTTTTT. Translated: CASSLTESNTGELFF.